This TCR beta chain was sequenced in a study of monozygotic twins with inflammatory bowel disease. TCRdb re-called the 5' RACE reads and catalogs CDR3 proteins one per entry, DNA excluded. This table lists around 450,000 distinct CDR3 sequences. The source material was blood. This receptor was obtained from a human donor with ulcerative colitis or Crohn's disease, or a healthy co-twin of an affected twin (not recorded which).

The chain's CDR3 is CASSTTPGTSLVREQFF. This chain joins TRBV7-3 and TRBJ2-1; TCRdb outputs TRBD2, but without DNA this stays unchecked. Per germline, CDR1 SGHTA and CDR2 FQGTGA. There are 17 residues in the CDR3.